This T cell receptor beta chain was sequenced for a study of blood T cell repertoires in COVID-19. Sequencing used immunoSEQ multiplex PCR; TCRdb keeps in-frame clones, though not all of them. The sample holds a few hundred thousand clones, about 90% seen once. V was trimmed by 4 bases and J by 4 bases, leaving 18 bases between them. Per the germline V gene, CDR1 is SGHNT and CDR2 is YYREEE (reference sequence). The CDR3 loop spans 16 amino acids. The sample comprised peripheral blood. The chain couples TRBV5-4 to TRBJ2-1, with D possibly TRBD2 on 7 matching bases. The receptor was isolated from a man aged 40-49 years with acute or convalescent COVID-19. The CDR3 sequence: CASSRGGGASYNEQFF. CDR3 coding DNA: TGTGCCAGCAGCCGAGGTGGGGGGGCTTCGTACAATGAGCAGTTCTTC.